This TCR beta chain is from a study of shared clonotypes between healthy human individuals. Study-level background: Per donor, CD8 memory used one plate, CD8 naive used two, CD4 memory used three and CD4 naive used three. Study-level results: The expectation was that sequencing depth would affect clonotype sharing among donors. A reduction in generation probabilities was seen for non-shared clonotypes relative to those shared by all four donors.

The table lists this clone with a few counts. What it recognizes is unknown. Original handling: There were no quality scores in the junction-only immunoSEQ sequences, so filtering differed. TCRdb keeps only in-frame clones here, not all; method: immunoSEQ multiplex PCR. For V, J and clone size, that table is used; D and trimming come from the DNA. The repertoire consists of about 2.3 million clones, with 90% to 95% occurring once and the leading ten covering 0.35% to 0.45%. V shed 4 bases and J shed 7 bases, with 13 bases lying between them. The CDR3 loop spans 14 amino acids. Per the germline V gene, CDR1 is KGHSH and CDR2 is LQKENI.

The receptor comes from a man aged 18 to 30 in good health. Some clones in this sample may be carry-over from other donors' samples. The rearrangement uses TRBV18 and TRBJ2-2; unclear D gene. The sample was naive CD4+ T cells from PBMCs. Subset specified: CD45RA+ positively selected. This CDR3 is CASSREVGVGELFF. The CDR3 coding sequence is TGTGCCAGCTCACGAGAGGTTGGTGTCGGGGAGCTGTTTTTT.